Each of the 27 T cell receptor beta chains below was sequenced from the same sample in a study of cytomegalovirus exposure and HLA in healthy donors. PCR primers comprised 60 Vbeta and 13 Jbeta primers. TCRdb keeps only in-frame clones here, not all; method: immunoSEQ multiplex PCR. The sample has roughly 100,000 clones, approximately 71% seen once. The sequenced sample consisted of PBMCs. These receptors originate from a female donor in good health and CMV-seronegative.

The chain combines TRBV7-2 with TRBJ2-1; 7 bases match TRBD1. Per germline, CDR1 SGHTA and CDR2 FQGNSA. J lost 8 bases, V lost 0 bases, and 10 bases had no gene match. CDR3 length equals 16 residues. The CDR3 DNA reads TGTGCCAGCAGCTTAGCCCCGGGACAGTTTGGGTATGAGCAGTTCTTC. This codes for CASSLAPGQFGYEQFF. The full variable domain, rest sourced from reference TRBV7-2 and TRBJ2-1, is GAGVSQSPSNKVTEKGKDVELRCDPISGHTALYWYRQSLGQGLEFLIYFQGNSAPDKSGLPSDRFSAERTGGSVSTLTIQRTQQEDSAVYLCASSLAPGQFGYEQFFGPGTRLTVL.

As DNA, the CDR3 is TGTGCCAGCAGCCAATCAGGTCAGGGGGCGCCTCGAACCTACACCTTC. Protein product: CASSQSGQGAPRTYTF. The genes are TRBV4-2 and TRBJ1-2; 8 nucleotides match TRBD1. V lost 2 bases to trimming and J lost 10 bases; unmatched junction nucleotides: 15. The CDR3 extends over 16 amino acids. The germline gives CDR1 LGHNA, CDR2 YNFKEQ.

The rearrangement joins TRBV5-6 to TRBJ2-5; 8 bases agree with TRBD1. Per the germline V gene, CDR1 is SGHDT and CDR2 is YYEEEE. V shed 1 base, J shed 4 bases, and the junction held 9 bases outside the gene matches. This CDR3 is 16 amino acids long. CDR3 sequence (DNA): TGTGCCAGCAGCTTGATGACAGGGGTGAGGGGAGAGACCCAGTACTTC. It is translated as CASSLMTGVRGETQYF.

The chain combines TRBV7-9 with TRBJ1-5, with 7 bases that match TRBD1. The germline V gene encodes CDR1 SEHNR and CDR2 FQNEAQ (reference sequence). V lost 1 base to trimming and J lost 7 bases; unmatched junction nucleotides: 1. The CDR3 runs 13 residues. CDR3: CASSLEGAQPQHF. Written as DNA, the CDR3 is TGTGCCAGCAGCTTAGAGGGGGCACAGCCCCAGCATTTT. Drawing the rest from reference TRBV7-9 and TRBJ1-5, the complete variable domain is DTGVSQNPRHKITKRGQNVTFRCDPISEHNRLYWYRQTLGQGPEFLTYFQNEAQLEKSRLLSDRFSAERPKGSFSTLEIQRTEQGDSAMYLCASSLEGAQPQHFGDGTRLSIL.

The rearrangement uses TRBV7-3 and TRBJ1-1; the D gene is possibly TRBD1 (6 bases). The V end lost 2 bases, the J end lost 0 bases, and 7 bases lay between the germline ends. Germline values: CDR1 SGHTA, CDR2 FQGTGA. The CDR3 totals 14 residues. Here the CDR3 reads CASSLQGLNTEAFF. CDR3 DNA: TGTGCCAGCAGCTTACAGGGGTTGAACACTGAAGCTTTCTTT.

This clone was detected a few times. The chain couples TRBV30 to TRBJ2-2; TRBD2 aligns across 8 bases. CDR3 length equals 14 residues. From germline, CDR1 is GTSNPN and CDR2 SVGIG (reference sequence). The trim removed 1 base at V and 4 bases at J, leaving 2 bases unmatched. The CDR3 region is CAWSATSGTGELFF. CDR3 bases: TGTGCCTGGAGTGCTACTAGCGGCACCGGGGAGCTGTTTTTT.

The J gene is TRBJ1-2, the V gene TRBV10-3, with 10 bases matching TRBD1. CDR1 and CDR2 from the germline V gene are ENHRY and SYGVKD. The CDR3 is 14 amino acids. V lost 7 bases, J lost 7 bases, and 9 bases stayed unmatched. The CDR3 nucleotides read TGTGCCATCACCCTAGGACAGGGGGAGGGTGGCTACACCTTC. Translation: CAITLGQGEGGYTF.

The chain joins TRBV2 to TRBJ2-5; a possible D gene is TRBD1 (6 bases). The CDR3 consists of 13 residues. From germline, CDR1 is SNHLY and CDR2 FYNNEI. V gave up 5 bases and J gave up 3 bases, with 10 bases separating them. The CDR3 coding sequence is TGTGCCAGCAGTCCGACAGGAGAAGAGACCCAGTACTTC. It encodes CASSPTGEETQYF.

This chain links TRBV4-1 with TRBJ2-1; 10 bases map to TRBD2. The CDR3 contains 20 residues. CDR1 and CDR2 (germline): MGHRA, YSYEKL. Losses at the gene ends were 4 bases for V and 0 bases for J; bases not matched to a gene: 15. The CDR3 DNA reads as TGCGCCAGCAGCCCCCGCCTGGCTAGCGGGAGTGGGAGCTCCTACAATGAGCAGTTCTTC. Protein product: CASSPRLASGSGSSYNEQFF.

There are a few counts of this clone. V and J are TRBV15 and TRBJ1-1, with D unclear. Trimming took 4 bases from V and 1 from J, leaving 7 bases between them. The CDR3 totals 13 residues. The V gene's germline CDR1 is LNHNV and CDR2 YYDKDF (reference sequence). CDR3 in DNA: TGTGCCACCAGCATCGGTGCGAACACTGAAGCTTTCTTT. Its translation is CATSIGANTEAFF.

V and J are TRBV5-1 and TRBJ2-7; 9 nucleotides agree with TRBD2. The junction had 9 bases not matched to a gene; V was cut back by 2 bases and J by 0 bases. The CDR3 is made up of 17 amino acids. Germline loops: CDR1 SGHRS, CDR2 YFSETQ. CDR3 sequence reads: CASSLRSGGLLSYEQYF. In nucleotides, the CDR3 is TGCGCCAGCAGCTTAAGGAGCGGGGGGCTCCTCTCCTACGAGCAGTACTTC.

J is TRBJ1-2 and V is TRBV15; possibly TRBD1 for D (6 bases). Germline CDR1 reads LNHNV; CDR2 reads YYDKDF (reference sequence). With 5 bases removed from V and 10 bases from J, the gap between germline ends came to 14 bases. The CDR3 is made up of 12 amino acids. The CDR3 here is CATSEHREPYTF. In DNA, the CDR3 is TGTGCCACCAGCGAACACAGGGAGCCCTACACCTTC.

V usage is TRBV11-1 and J usage is TRBJ2-5, with 10 bases lining up with TRBD1. CDR1 is SGHAT, CDR2 FQDESV, per germline (reference sequence). There are 14 residues in the CDR3. V shed 3 bases, J shed 5 bases, and the junction held 3 bases outside the gene matches. CDR3 in amino acids: CASSFRTGGETQYF. The DNA for the CDR3 is TGTGCCAGCAGCTTCCGGACAGGGGGGGAGACCCAGTACTTC.

V usage is TRBV7-2 and J usage is TRBJ1-1; 7 bases line up with TRBD1. The J segment lost 3 bases and the V segment lost 5 bases, leaving 6 bases of the junction unmatched. CDR1 SGHTA and CDR2 FQGNSA come from the germline V gene. The length of the CDR3 is 14 residues. CDR3 DNA sequence: TGTGCCAGCAGCCAGACAGGGTGGGACACTGAAGCTTTCTTT. Amino acids: CASSQTGWDTEAFF.

The rearrangement links TRBV30 to TRBJ2-7; 8 positions match TRBD1. CDR3 size: 12 residues. In germline, CDR1 is GTSNPN, CDR2 SVGIG (reference sequence). V shed 4 bases and J 5 bases; nucleotides not matched to a gene: 4. CDR3 amino acids: CAWIPGGNEQYF. The CDR3 DNA is TGTGCCTGGATTCCAGGGGGCAACGAGCAGTACTTC.

This sequence joins TRBV15 and TRBJ2-5; 11 nucleotides align to TRBD1. This CDR3 comprises 15 residues. The germline gives CDR1 LNHNV, CDR2 YYDKDF (reference sequence). Losses at the gene ends were 5 bases for V and 5 bases for J; bases not matched to a gene: 7. CDR3 in DNA: TGTGCCACCAGCTCGCGGACAGGGGGCAGCGAGACCCAGTACTTC. It yields the protein CATSSRTGGSETQYF.

The CDR3 nucleotides are TGTGCCAGCAGCGTTGCAGGGGGTTCGGCCTACAATGAGCAGTTCTTC. Translating it yields CASSVAGGSAYNEQFF. J is TRBJ2-1 and V is TRBV9; 7 nucleotides match TRBD1. The CDR3 is 16 residues long. V lost 2 bases and J lost 2; bases outside the gene matches: 7. Germline assignment: CDR1 SGDLS and CDR2 YYNGEE.

This clone has more than one count but fewer than ten. J is TRBJ2-2 and V is TRBV2; D gene uncertain. This CDR3 region has 12 residues. CDR1 and CDR2 from the germline V gene are SNHLY and FYNNEI. The chain's CDR3 is CGARLNTGELFF. In nucleotides, the CDR3 is TGTGGGGCTCGTCTGAACACCGGGGAGCTGTTTTTT. Combining the CDR3 with reference TRBV2 and TRBJ2-2 gives the whole variable domain EPEVTQTPSHQVTQMGQEVILRCVPISNHLYFYWYRQILGQKVEFLVSFYNNEISEKSEIFDDQFSVERPDGSNFTLKIRSTKLEDSAMYFCGARLNTGELFFGEGSRLTVL.

The J gene is TRBJ2-3, the V gene TRBV7-3; no clear D. V lost 5 bases and J 5 bases, leaving 14 bases between the germline ends. The germline gives CDR1 SGHTA, CDR2 FQGTGA. This CDR3 contains 14 residues. The CDR3 protein is CASSARPWRDTQYF. The CDR3 nucleotides are TGTGCCAGCAGCGCGCGCCCCTGGAGAGATACGCAGTATTTT.

CDR3 sequence: CASSPYRGNTEAFF. The CDR3 bases are TGTGCCAGCTCACCGTACCGGGGGAACACTGAAGCTTTCTTT. The rearrangement uses TRBV18 and TRBJ1-1; the D is unclear. The germline CDR1 and CDR2 sequences are KGHSH and LQKENI. Trimming left V 3 bases short and J 1 base short, with 9 bases between. The CDR3 runs 14 residues.

The rearrangement joins TRBV29-1 to TRBJ1-2, with 7 positions matching TRBD1. Losses at the gene ends were 4 bases for V and 4 bases for J; bases not matched to a gene: 6. Germline assignment: CDR1 SQVTM and CDR2 ANQGSEA. CDR3 length: 13 amino acids. CDR3 sequence: CSVVEGATYGYTF. CDR3 nucleotide sequence: TGCAGCGTTGTAGAGGGGGCTACCTATGGCTACACCTTC.

The V and J genes are TRBV28 and TRBJ2-3; TRBD1 is a possible D gene (6 bases). The CDR3 is made up of 14 amino acids. The V and J ends lost 5 bases and 3 bases respectively, with 12 bases between them. CDR1 is MDHEN, CDR2 SYDVKM, per germline. CDR3 in amino acids: CASSSAGVTDTQYF. The CDR3 DNA is TGTGCCAGCAGTAGTGCAGGGGTTACAGATACGCAGTATTTT.

This chain links TRBV28 with TRBJ2-4; the match to TRBD1 covers 9 bases. The CDR3 loop spans 17 amino acids. Per germline, CDR1 MDHEN and CDR2 SYDVKM. V gave up 3 bases and J gave up 0 bases; unmatched junction bases: 6. CDR3 nucleotide sequence: TGTGCCAGCAGTTTGGGACAGGGTACGATAGCCAAAAACATTCAGTACTTC. This sequence encodes CASSLGQGTIAKNIQYF.

The rearrangement links TRBV4-1 to TRBJ2-3, with a tentative D call TRBD2 (6 bases). In germline, CDR1 is MGHRA, CDR2 YSYEKL. The CDR3 consists of 19 residues. V was cut by 0 bases and J by 6 bases, with 25 bases left in between. CDR3 sequence: CASSQDHLGTGRLVDTQYF. In nucleotides, the CDR3 is TGCGCCAGCAGCCAAGATCATTTGGGGACTGGACGTCTTGTGGATACGCAGTATTTT.

V is TRBV2 and J is TRBJ2-7; D unclear. Trimming took off 0 bases at V and 3 bases at J, with 3 bases between the two ends. The CDR3 is 12 residues long. Germline V gene lookup returns CDR1 SNHLY and CDR2 FYNNEI. The CDR3 bases are TGTGCCAGCAGTGAAGCCTTCTACGAGCAGTACTTC. Its translation is CASSEAFYEQYF. Based on the CDR3 plus reference TRBV2 and TRBJ2-7, the full variable domain is EPEVTQTPSHQVTQMGQEVILRCVPISNHLYFYWYRQILGQKVEFLVSFYNNEISEKSEIFDDQFSVERPDGSNFTLKIRSTKLEDSAMYFCASSEAFYEQYFGPGTRLTVT.

The chain recombines TRBV6-5 with TRBJ2-1; 8 nucleotides align to TRBD2. Germline CDR1 MNHEY, CDR2 SVGAGI. V lost 2 bases to trimming and J lost 5 bases; unmatched junction nucleotides: 8. The CDR3 spans 16 residues. The CDR3 DNA sequence: TGTGCCAGCAGTTACGTACGGGGGGGCCGGGACAATGAGCAGTTCTTC. This codes for CASSYVRGGRDNEQFF.

The V gene is TRBV5-1, the J gene TRBJ2-5; 7 positions agree with TRBD1. Germline CDR1 is SGHRS and CDR2 is YFSETQ. The V segment lost 0 bases and the J segment 5 bases; nucleotides outside the gene matches: 1. The length of the CDR3 is 13 residues. The CDR3 region is CASSLEGAETQYF. The CDR3 region has the DNA TGCGCCAGCAGCTTGGAGGGGGCGGAGACCCAGTACTTC. Using reference TRBV5-1 and TRBJ2-5 for the parts outside the CDR3, the full variable domain is KAGVTQTPRYLIKTRGQQVTLSCSPISGHRSVSWYQQTPGQGLQFLFEYFSETQRNKGNFPGRFSGRQFSNSRSEMNVSTLELGDSALYLCASSLEGAETQYFGPGTRLLVL.